This is a list of T cell receptor beta chains from one sample in a study of cytomegalovirus exposure and HLA in healthy donors. This table comes from immunoSEQ multiplex PCR, and its TCRdb copy is limited to in-frame clones, with some not included. This table has around 190,000 clones, about 9.4% appearing once. Sequenced sample: PBMCs. The source of these receptors is a young woman in good health and CMV-seropositive. The CDR3 runs from the conserved cysteine through the conserved F or W. The D gene is left open where the match is weak. Size values are once, few and many counts, or a class for expanded clones, and some rows have none.

CDR3,DNA,D,V,size,J
CASSFSGGQGAYGYTF,TGCGCCAGCAGCTTTTCCGGAGGACAGGGGGCATATGGCTACACCTTC,TRBD1,TRBV5-1,.,TRBJ1-2
CASRWGGGARGETQYF,TGTGCCAGCAGATGGGGAGGGGGAGCACGTGGGGAGACCCAGTACTTC,.,TRBV7-2,.,TRBJ2-5
CASSSQGVRETQYF,TGTGCCAGCAGCTCACAGGGGGTCCGGGAGACCCAGTACTTC,TRBD1,TRBV7-2,.,TRBJ2-5
CASSQILAGGNNEQFF,TGTGCCAGCAGCCAAATCCTAGCGGGAGGCAACAATGAGCAGTTCTTC,TRBD2,TRBV14,.,TRBJ2-1
CASSSRAGGAETQYF,TGTGCCAGCAGTTCTAGAGCGGGAGGGGCTGAGACCCAGTACTTC,TRBD2,TRBV2,.,TRBJ2-5
CASSLPGTGFYEQYF,TGTGCCAGCAGTTTACCCGGGACAGGATTCTACGAGCAGTACTTC,TRBD1,TRBV27,few,TRBJ2-7
CASSTSGGDTDTQYF,TGCGCCAGCAGCACTAGCGGTGGGGACACAGATACGCAGTATTTT,TRBD2,TRBV5-1,.,TRBJ2-3
CASSTGGLYGYTF,TGTGCCAGCAGTACAGGGGGCCTGTATGGCTACACCTTC,TRBD1,TRBV5-4,.,TRBJ1-2
CASSQDVGDEQFF,TGTGCCAGCAGCCAAGATGTGGGAGATGAGCAGTTCTTC,.,TRBV4-2,.,TRBJ2-1
CASSQGRRDSGSPEQYF,TGCGCCAGCAGCCAGGGCCGAAGGGACAGCGGATCCCCCGAGCAGTACTTC,TRBD1,TRBV4-1,few,TRBJ2-7
CASSLFGTDTQYF,TGTGCCAGCAGCTTGTTCGGCACAGATACGCAGTATTTT,.,TRBV5-6,.,TRBJ2-3
CAWSGGNGGNQPQHF,TGTGCCTGGAGCGGGGGGAATGGGGGCAATCAGCCCCAGCATTTT,.,TRBV30,many,TRBJ1-5
CASSSRQPNTGELFF,TGTGCCAGCAGCTCCAGACAGCCGAACACCGGGGAGCTGTTTTTT,.,TRBV7-2,.,TRBJ2-2
CASSSGTGGETQYF,TGCGCCAGCAGCTCCGGGACAGGGGGAGAGACCCAGTACTTC,TRBD1,TRBV5-1,.,TRBJ2-5
CASSMGAVGNEQFF,TGTGCCAGTAGTATGGGAGCAGTCGGCAATGAGCAGTTCTTC,.,TRBV19,few,TRBJ2-1
CASSLGSVSTGNGYTF,TGCGCCAGCAGCTTGGGGAGCGTGAGTACGGGGAATGGCTACACCTTC,.,TRBV5-1,few,TRBJ1-2
CASSVGEGLASRRDNEQFF,TGTGCCAGCAGCGTAGGGGAGGGACTAGCGTCCCGTCGGGACAATGAGCAGTTCTTC,TRBD2,TRBV9,.,TRBJ2-1
CASRGGGGGTPEQYF,TGTGCCAGCAGGGGAGGAGGCGGGGGAACGCCCGAGCAGTACTTC,TRBD2,TRBV2,.,TRBJ2-7
CASSHGQVEGYTF,TGTGCCAGCAGTCATGGACAGGTCGAGGGCTACACCTTC,TRBD1,TRBV6-5,few,TRBJ1-2
CAWSLSYRVDYTF,TGTGCCTGGAGTTTATCCTACAGGGTGGACTACACCTTC,.,TRBV30,.,TRBJ1-2
CASSSRTDTQYF,TGTGCCAGCAGCTCTCGTACAGATACGCAGTATTTT,.,TRBV7-9,few,TRBJ2-3
CASSDIGELFF,TGTGCCAGCAGCGATATCGGGGAGCTGTTTTTT,.,TRBV9,few,TRBJ2-2
CASSLEGSLQYFSNQPQHF,TGTGCCAGCAGCTTAGAGGGGTCACTTCAGTATTTTAGCAATCAGCCCCAGCATTTT,.,TRBV7-2,.,TRBJ1-5
CASSEGAGEETQYF,TGTGCCAGCAGCGAAGGAGCGGGAGAAGAGACCCAGTACTTC,TRBD2,TRBV5-4,.,TRBJ2-5
CASSSSVTDTQYF,TGCGCCAGCAGCTCGAGCGTGACAGATACGCAGTATTTT,.,TRBV5-1,few,TRBJ2-3
CASSHATVLEQYF,TGTGCCAGCAGCCATGCTACAGTTCTCGAGCAGTACTTC,.,TRBV4-2,.,TRBJ2-7
CASSSLRGGNEQFF,TGCGCCAGCAGCTCCCTCCGGGGAGGCAATGAGCAGTTCTTC,.,TRBV5-1,.,TRBJ2-1
CASRPGQGWEQYF,TGTGCCAGTAGGCCGGGACAGGGTTGGGAGCAGTACTTC,TRBD1,TRBV19,.,TRBJ2-7
CASSISDSPAYEQYF,TGTGCCAGCAGCATCAGCGACAGTCCGGCCTACGAGCAGTACTTC,.,TRBV7-6,.,TRBJ2-7